This TCR beta chain was identified in a study of radiation and T cells in renal cell carcinoma. Whole-study results and caveats: Top tumor clonotypes rose in blood 2 weeks post-radiation, then contracted. Without pretreatment biopsies, baseline tumor clonotype presence was undetermined.

Time point given: blood 2 weeks post-SBRT. This sample's treatment: 15 Gy SBRT to primary tumor, nephrectomy 4 weeks later. The patient's renal cell carcinoma had clear cell pathology. V shed 2 bases and J shed 7 bases, with 17 bases lying between them. The CDR3 spans 15 residues. From germline, CDR1 is SGHAT and CDR2 FQNNGV. Worth noting for this clone: The antigen is unknown.

The method was immunoSEQ multiplex PCR; TCRdb's version includes in-frame clones alone and lacks a portion of them. The data show 160,000 or so clones, around 90% seen once. This sequence joins TRBV11-2 and TRBJ1-1, with D perhaps matching TRBD1 (5 bases). The specimen was blood, collected from a patient whose treatment included radiotherapy and nephrectomy. The receptor was derived from a woman aged 45 to 65 with renal cell carcinoma. The DNA of the CDR3 is TGTGCCAGCAGCTTAAGGCAAACGGGGACGGTTGAAGCTTTCTTT. Its protein is CASSLRQTGTVEAFF.